The source of this TCR beta chain is a study of T cell responses to AZD1222 COVID-19 vaccine listed by TCRdb under 2021. With regard to the full study: A total of over 230 trial participants underwent TCR sequencing, of whom 200 to 220 had received two doses of AZD1222 and approximately 26 had received two doses of the MenACWY control vaccine. Enrollment into the trials was organized by age into subgroups of 18-55, 56-69 and 70-plus years, and those subgroups contained approximately 160, 26 and 62 TCR-sequenced participants, respectively.

Summary of the overall study and its limitations: Because no samples from the day 14 peak response were available, repertoires could be characterized only after the peak T cell response. Participants were mostly white British, with more females than males. The authors suggested clonal diversity may have been underestimated. Conclusions about previously exposed vaccinees are limited because only 5 or 6 AZD1222 recipients were SARS-CoV-2 seropositive at baseline. Vaccine-associated CD4 TCRs spanned the whole spike protein, with dominant responses in regions 160-218 and 743-854. In the small 56-69-year group, the increase in depth fell short of significance, most likely because of low power. Nearly half of unique spike-specific TCRs reportedly recognized epitopes outside regions mutated in the B.1.351 and B.1.1.7 variants. A significant rise in spike-specific TCR breadth and depth was observed after two AZD1222 doses relative to day 0 and relative to MenACWY recipients.

The CDR3 regions of human TCRbeta chains were analyzed by immunosequencing. Regarding the original processing steps: Repertoire TCRs were matched against a reference library of SARS-CoV-2-specific TCRs generated with the MIRA antigen-specificity platform. Breadth meant the fraction of unique TCRs that were SARS-CoV-2-associated, whereas depth meant the fraction of total T cells that were SARS-CoV-2-associated. Using the MIRA data, every spike-specific TCR was mapped to the spike region that the TCR reacted to and assigned to either a CD4 or a CD8 class. Log10-transformed breadth and depth values were compared by one-way ANOVA with Sidak's multiple comparisons tests. The table was pulled from immuneACCESS by TCRdb, which kept in-frame rearrangements only. Such tables lose some clones; where checked, under half of the loss comes from unresolved V genes, and the rest has no known cause. That table is the source of V, J and clone size, and D and trimming were worked out from the DNA. This sample is represented by about 140,000 clones; under 95% of them were singletons. Clones ranked in the top ten supply approximately 8% of the sample.

Reading the germline V gene gives CDR1 SGHTA and CDR2 FQGNSA. V gives up 10 bases and J gives up 10 bases, and the segment between their germline ends measures 21 bases. The CDR3 goes from the cysteine to the phenylalanine over 13 residues. The read is trimmed to its CDR3 DNA, 39 bases read in frame from base 1. Read against the paper, the sample's time point label means: about 28 days (+/-7) after the second vaccine dose. Taken with the paper, the label for treatment or condition translates to: meningococcal conjugate vaccine given as trial control. The vaccinee samples were drawn from two UK trials, COV001 and COV002, one of which was a single-blind randomized controlled phase 2/3 trial testing AZD1222 (ChAdOx1 nCoV-19) in healthy adults. For TCRbeta chain sequencing, PBMC samples were collected from trial participants at day 0 and at day 28 after the second dose. Of note for this clone: No cognate antigen has been identified for it. Base qualities were left out, and no much larger clone turns up one base away.

The sequence links TRBV7-2 to TRBJ2-3; the D gene assignment is ambiguous. Material: peripheral blood, obtained 28 days after the second dose of the MenACWY control vaccine. The receptor was derived from an adult who received the MenACWY meningococcal vaccine as a control. Read as DNA, the sequence is TGTGCCATCGCGAAGGCTTCTAGGCTTGCGCAGTATTTT. It codes for CAIAKASRLAQYF.